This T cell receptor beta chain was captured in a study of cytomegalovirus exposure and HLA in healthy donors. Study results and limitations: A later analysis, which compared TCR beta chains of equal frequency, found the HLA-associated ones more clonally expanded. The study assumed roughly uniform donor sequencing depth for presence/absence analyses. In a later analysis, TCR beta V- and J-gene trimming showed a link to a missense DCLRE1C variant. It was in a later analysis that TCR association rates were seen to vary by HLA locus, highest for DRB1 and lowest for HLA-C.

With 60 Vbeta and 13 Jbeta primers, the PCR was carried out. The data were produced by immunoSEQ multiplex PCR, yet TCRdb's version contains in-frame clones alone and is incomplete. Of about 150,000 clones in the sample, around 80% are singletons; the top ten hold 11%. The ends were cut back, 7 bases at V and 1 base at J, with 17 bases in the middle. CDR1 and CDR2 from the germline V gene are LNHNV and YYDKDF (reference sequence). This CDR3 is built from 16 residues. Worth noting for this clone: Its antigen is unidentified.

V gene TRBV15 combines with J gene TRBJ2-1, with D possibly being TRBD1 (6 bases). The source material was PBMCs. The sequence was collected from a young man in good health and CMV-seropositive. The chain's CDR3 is CATNHRGGASYNEQFF. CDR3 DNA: TGTGCCACCAACCATAGAGGGGGAGCATCCTACAATGAGCAGTTCTTC.